The clone carrying this T cell receptor (beta chain) was detected ten times or more. Its specificity is not known. This sample stems from a study of read filtering for tumor transcriptome and immune sequencing. Study-level background: By R-ISS, stages I, II and III held about 8, 15 and 7 patients. The study's findings and limits: IR-seq captured clonotypes deeper and more reliably than RNA-seq.

The library was built from around 380 ng RNA with molecular barcoded adaptors for alpha/delta and beta/gamma chains. TCRdb analysed the reads with MiXCR anew, one entry per CDR3 protein. This sample has tens of thousands of distinct CDR3 sequences; roughly 19% occur once, and the top ten carry 11% to 15%. The sequenced sample was a population of CD138-negative cells sorted from bone marrow. This clonotype was obtained from a donor over 35 with multiple myeloma.

The DNA of the CDR3 is TGCAGTGCTAGACCCGCCGATGAGGGCCAGCAGTATTTT. It is translated as CSARPADEGQQYF. This rearrangement joins TRBV20-1 to TRBJ2-3; D might be TRBD2 (5 bases). Germline CDR1 reads DFQATT; CDR2 reads SNEGSKA (reference sequence). The CDR3 covers 13 residues. V lost 2 bases and J lost 11, with 17 bases in between.